Listed below are T cell receptor beta chains from one sample, sequenced in a study of vaccination effects on CD4 cells after COVID-19. The assay was immunoSEQ multiplex PCR, and TCRdb's table has in-frame clones only and misses some. The top ten hold approximately 3.8% of the sample, which has some 46,000 clones, approximately 82% seen once. These receptors have no known antigen. The input for sequencing was CD4+ T cells from PBMCs cultured without peptide, taken after COVID-19 vaccination. All receptors come from a human donor who had a prior SARS-CoV-2 infection. The CDR3 runs from the conserved cysteine through the conserved F or W. D genes are given only for firm matches. Only some rows state a clone size, as once, few, many or a class for expanded clones.

abundance: few
j_gene: TRBJ1-3
len: 16
d_gene: .
v_gene: TRBV7-9
CDR3nt: TGTGCCAGCAGCTTAGTGAAGGGCACGGCTGGAAACACCATATATTTT
CDR3aa: CASSLVKGTAGNTIYF

abundance: .
j_gene: TRBJ2-2
len: 15
d_gene: .
v_gene: TRBV19
CDR3nt: TGTGCCAGTAGTCTAGGGACATACTACACCGGGGAGCTGTTTTTT
CDR3aa: CASSLGTYYTGELFF

abundance: .
j_gene: TRBJ1-5
len: 15
d_gene: .
v_gene: TRBV19
CDR3nt: TGTGCCAGTAGTATAGACGACTGGGACAATCAGCCCCAGCATTTT
CDR3aa: CASSIDDWDNQPQHF

abundance: once
j_gene: TRBJ2-7
len: 15
d_gene: .
v_gene: TRBV6-5
CDR3nt: TGTGCCAGCAGTTACTCTGAGGGGTTCACCTACGAGCAGTACTTC
CDR3aa: CASSYSEGFTYEQYF

abundance: .
j_gene: TRBJ2-5
len: 18
d_gene: TRBD2
v_gene: TRBV7-6
CDR3nt: TGTGCCAGCAGCCCAAAGGGTGGGGCTAGCGGGACTTTGGAGACCCAGTACTTC
CDR3aa: CASSPKGGASGTLETQYF

abundance: .
j_gene: TRBJ2-1
len: 16
d_gene: TRBD2
v_gene: TRBV7-3
CDR3nt: TGTGCCAGCAGCCTCCAGAGCGGGAGAACCTACAATGAGCAGTTCTTC
CDR3aa: CASSLQSGRTYNEQFF

abundance: few
j_gene: TRBJ2-7
len: 13
d_gene: .
v_gene: TRBV29-1
CDR3nt: TGCAGCGTCCGGGGCGGATTTACCTACGAGCAGTACTTC
CDR3aa: CSVRGGFTYEQYF

abundance: .
j_gene: TRBJ1-5
len: 14
d_gene: .
v_gene: TRBV2
CDR3nt: TGTGCCAGCACGAGGGTCCGGAACAATCAGCCCCAGCATTTT
CDR3aa: CASTRVRNNQPQHF

abundance: .
j_gene: TRBJ1-1
len: 13
d_gene: .
v_gene: TRBV10-3
CDR3nt: TGTGCCATCAGTGAGTCGGAGAACACTGAAGCTTTCTTT
CDR3aa: CAISESENTEAFF

abundance: .
j_gene: TRBJ2-7
len: 13
d_gene: .
v_gene: TRBV2
CDR3nt: TGTGCCAGCGGGGGTTGGGAGGTCTACGAGCAGTACTTC
CDR3aa: CASGGWEVYEQYF

abundance: once
j_gene: TRBJ1-3
len: 15
d_gene: .
v_gene: TRBV19
CDR3nt: TGTGCCAGTAGCCTGAACAGGAGCTCTGGAAACACCATATATTTT
CDR3aa: CASSLNRSSGNTIYF

abundance: .
j_gene: TRBJ1-2
len: 15
d_gene: TRBD1
v_gene: TRBV18
CDR3nt: TGTGCCAGCTCACCACCGGGACAGGGGAGCTATGGCTACACCTTC
CDR3aa: CASSPPGQGSYGYTF

abundance: .
j_gene: TRBJ2-2
len: 13
d_gene: .
v_gene: TRBV12-5
CDR3nt: TGTGCTAGTCAAAAAGTGAACACCGGGGAGCTGTTTTTT
CDR3aa: CASQKVNTGELFF

abundance: .
j_gene: TRBJ2-7
len: 13
d_gene: .
v_gene: TRBV12-3/TRBV12-4
CDR3nt: TGTGCCAGCAGTCGCAGGATCCCTGGAGAGCAGTACTTC
CDR3aa: CASSRRIPGEQYF

abundance: .
j_gene: TRBJ2-3
len: 13
d_gene: .
v_gene: TRBV18
CDR3nt: TGTGCCAGCTCACCACCTTCCGCAGATACGCAGTATTTT
CDR3aa: CASSPPSADTQYF

abundance: .
j_gene: TRBJ1-2
len: 15
d_gene: .
v_gene: TRBV21-1
CDR3nt: TGTGCCAGCACCACCAGGAGGACAGGGGAATATGGCTACACCTTC
CDR3aa: CASTTRRTGEYGYTF

abundance: .
j_gene: TRBJ2-3
len: 15
d_gene: .
v_gene: TRBV18
CDR3nt: TGTGCCAGCTCACCGACGGGACTCATCACAGATACGCAGTATTTT
CDR3aa: CASSPTGLITDTQYF

abundance: .
j_gene: TRBJ1-2
len: 15
d_gene: .
v_gene: TRBV10-3
CDR3nt: TGTGCCATCAGTGAGTCGTTCGGGACTAACTATGGCTACACCTTC
CDR3aa: CAISESFGTNYGYTF

abundance: .
j_gene: TRBJ2-7
len: 15
d_gene: TRBD1
v_gene: TRBV30
CDR3nt: TGTGCCTGGAGTAGGGGGCCCGAGAGCTCCTACGAGCAGTACTTC
CDR3aa: CAWSRGPESSYEQYF

abundance: .
j_gene: TRBJ1-1
len: 14
d_gene: .
v_gene: TRBV7-2
CDR3nt: TGTGCCAGCAGCAAACCGGGCCTTAACACTGAAGCTTTCTTT
CDR3aa: CASSKPGLNTEAFF

abundance: .
j_gene: TRBJ2-7
len: 16
d_gene: TRBD2
v_gene: TRBV7-9
CDR3nt: TGTGCCAGCAGCTTAGACACTAGCGGGAGGTTTTACGAGCAGTACTTC
CDR3aa: CASSLDTSGRFYEQYF

abundance: .
j_gene: TRBJ2-3
len: 15
d_gene: TRBD2
v_gene: TRBV18
CDR3nt: TGTGCCAGCTCATCCCAACAGCGGGGGGGTCCAACGCAGTATTTT
CDR3aa: CASSSQQRGGPTQYF

abundance: .
j_gene: TRBJ1-5
len: 15
d_gene: .
v_gene: TRBV19
CDR3nt: TGTGCCAGTAGTATAGATCAATATCGCCATCAGCCCCAGCATTTT
CDR3aa: CASSIDQYRHQPQHF

abundance: .
j_gene: TRBJ1-1
len: 13
d_gene: .
v_gene: TRBV12-5
CDR3nt: TGTGCTAGTGTTTACCGCCGGGACGTTGGAGCTTTCTTT
CDR3aa: CASVYRRDVGAFF

abundance: .
j_gene: TRBJ1-2
len: 12
d_gene: .
v_gene: TRBV30
CDR3nt: TGTGCCTGGAGTACAGGGCCCTATGGCTACACCTTC
CDR3aa: CAWSTGPYGYTF

abundance: .
j_gene: TRBJ1-1
len: 16
d_gene: .
v_gene: TRBV5-3
CDR3nt: TGTGCCAGAAGCTTGGTCAGGCGGTTGATGAACACTGAAGCTTTCTTT
CDR3aa: CARSLVRRLMNTEAFF

abundance: .
j_gene: TRBJ2-1
len: 15
d_gene: TRBD2
v_gene: TRBV4-3
CDR3nt: TGCGCCAGCAGCCTCACTAGCGGGAGGAACAATGAGCAGTTCTTC
CDR3aa: CASSLTSGRNNEQFF

abundance: .
j_gene: TRBJ2-3
len: 17
d_gene: TRBD2
v_gene: TRBV7-2
CDR3nt: TGTGCCAGCAGCCTAGGCCCCTTAGCGGGATGGACAGATACGCAGTATTTT
CDR3aa: CASSLGPLAGWTDTQYF

abundance: medium-sized
j_gene: TRBJ2-5
len: 13
d_gene: .
v_gene: TRBV7-9
CDR3nt: TGTGCCAGCACCCCTACGGCAGCAGAGACCCAGTACTTC
CDR3aa: CASTPTAAETQYF